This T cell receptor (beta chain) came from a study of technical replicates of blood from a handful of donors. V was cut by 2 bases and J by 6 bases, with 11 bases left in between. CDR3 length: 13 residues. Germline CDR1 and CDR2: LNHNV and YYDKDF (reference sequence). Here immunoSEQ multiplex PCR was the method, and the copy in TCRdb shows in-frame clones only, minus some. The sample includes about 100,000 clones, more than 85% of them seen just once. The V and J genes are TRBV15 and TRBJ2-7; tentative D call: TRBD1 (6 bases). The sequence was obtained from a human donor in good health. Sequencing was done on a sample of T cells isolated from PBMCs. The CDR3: CATSRISTGEQYF. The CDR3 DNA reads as TGTGCCACCAGCAGAATCTCGACAGGCGAGCAGTACTTC. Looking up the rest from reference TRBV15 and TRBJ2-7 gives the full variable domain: DAMVIQNPRYQVTQFGKPVTLSCSQTLNHNVMYWYQQKSSQAPKLLFHYYDKDFNNEADTPDNFQSRRPNTSFCFLDIRSPGLGDTAMYLCATSRISTGEQYFGPGTRLTVT.